These T cell receptor beta chains were read from a single sample in a study of blood T cell repertoires in COVID-19. The method was immunoSEQ multiplex PCR; TCRdb's version includes in-frame clones alone and lacks a portion of them. The table includes around 150,000 clones, 80% to 90% detected once. The sequenced sample consisted of PBMCs or T cells enriched from blood (not recorded which). The receptors come from a man over 45 who had recovered from COVID-19. Each CDR3 is given with its conserved first and last residue. Each record gives: CDR3 DNA, CDR3 protein, V gene, J gene, clone size, D gene. The D gene is left open where the match is weak. Size is omitted from some rows. Given values are once, few, many or a class for expanded clones.

CDR3nt: TGTGCCAGCAGCTTAGCGCAGGCGGGGGGAACTGGAAACACCATATATTTT
CDR3aa: CASSLAQAGGTGNTIYF
v_gene: TRBV7-9
j_gene: TRBJ1-3
abundance: few
d_gene: .

CDR3nt: TGTGCCAGCGGGCCTTCAGGGGTTGGTTCTGGAAACACCATATATTTT
CDR3aa: CASGPSGVGSGNTIYF
v_gene: TRBV11-3
j_gene: TRBJ1-3
abundance: .
d_gene: .

CDR3nt: TGTGCCAGCAGTTACGATAGACAGGTCCAGGGCTACACCTTC
CDR3aa: CASSYDRQVQGYTF
v_gene: TRBV6-5
j_gene: TRBJ1-2
abundance: few
d_gene: .

CDR3nt: TGTGCCAGCAGCTGGGGACAGGGAGGGTTTGAAAAACTGTTTTTT
CDR3aa: CASSWGQGGFEKLFF
v_gene: TRBV3-1/TRBV3-2
j_gene: TRBJ1-4
abundance: .
d_gene: TRBD1

CDR3nt: TGTGCCAGCTCACCACAGAGGGGGCAGCAAGAGACCCAGTACTTC
CDR3aa: CASSPQRGQQETQYF
v_gene: TRBV18
j_gene: TRBJ2-5
abundance: .
d_gene: TRBD1

CDR3nt: TGTGCCATCAGACAGGGCCCGAGTACTGAAGCTTTCTTT
CDR3aa: CAIRQGPSTEAFF
v_gene: TRBV10-3
j_gene: TRBJ1-1
abundance: .
d_gene: .

CDR3nt: TGTGCCAGTAGTATGGGCCTTCCAGGGGCTGAGACTGAAGCTTTCTTT
CDR3aa: CASSMGLPGAETEAFF
v_gene: TRBV19
j_gene: TRBJ1-1
abundance: few
d_gene: .

CDR3nt: TGCGCCAGCAGCGCCAGACAGGGTGGCGGGTCGCAGTATTTT
CDR3aa: CASSARQGGGSQYF
v_gene: TRBV5-1
j_gene: TRBJ2-3
abundance: once
d_gene: TRBD1

CDR3nt: TGTGCCAGCAGCGGTACTGATTTTGGCTACACCTTC
CDR3aa: CASSGTDFGYTF
v_gene: TRBV5-6
j_gene: TRBJ1-2
abundance: .
d_gene: .

CDR3nt: TGTGCCAGCAGCGCCGGGACAGGCGGTCGGTGGCGAGCTTTCTTT
CDR3aa: CASSAGTGGRWRAFF
v_gene: TRBV7-9
j_gene: TRBJ1-1
abundance: .
d_gene: TRBD1

CDR3nt: TGTGCCAGCAGGAACAGGGGAGCCTACAATGAGCAGTTCTTC
CDR3aa: CASRNRGAYNEQFF
v_gene: TRBV27
j_gene: TRBJ2-1
abundance: .
d_gene: TRBD1

CDR3nt: TGTGCCAGCAGCTTAGTGCAAGCTGGCTATGGCTACACCTTC
CDR3aa: CASSLVQAGYGYTF
v_gene: TRBV7-8
j_gene: TRBJ1-2
abundance: .
d_gene: .

CDR3nt: TGTGCCAGCAGCTCTTTATTGGGCCCGGGCAATCAGCCCCAGCATTTT
CDR3aa: CASSSLLGPGNQPQHF
v_gene: TRBV7-9
j_gene: TRBJ1-5
abundance: .
d_gene: .